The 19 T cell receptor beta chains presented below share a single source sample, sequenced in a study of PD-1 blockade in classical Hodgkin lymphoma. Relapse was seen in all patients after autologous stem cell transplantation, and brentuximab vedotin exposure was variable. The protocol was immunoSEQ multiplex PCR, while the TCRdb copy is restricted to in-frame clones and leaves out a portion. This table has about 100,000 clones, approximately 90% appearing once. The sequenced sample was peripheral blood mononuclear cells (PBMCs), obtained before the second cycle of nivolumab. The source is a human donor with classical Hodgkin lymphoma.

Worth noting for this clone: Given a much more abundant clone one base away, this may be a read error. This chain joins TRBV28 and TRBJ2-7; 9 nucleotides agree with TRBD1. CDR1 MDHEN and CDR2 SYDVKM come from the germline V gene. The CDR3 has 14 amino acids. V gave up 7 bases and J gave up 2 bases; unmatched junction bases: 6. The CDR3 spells CASKGQGPPYEQYF. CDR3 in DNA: TGTGCCAGCAAAGGACAGGGGCCCCCCTACGAGCAGTACTTC.

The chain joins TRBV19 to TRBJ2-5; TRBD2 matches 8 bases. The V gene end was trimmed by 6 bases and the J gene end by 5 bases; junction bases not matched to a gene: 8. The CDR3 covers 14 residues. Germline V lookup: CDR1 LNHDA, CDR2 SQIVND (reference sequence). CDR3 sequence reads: CASSTGTRTETQYF. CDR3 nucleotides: TGTGCCAGTAGCACCGGGACTAGGACGGAGACCCAGTACTTC.

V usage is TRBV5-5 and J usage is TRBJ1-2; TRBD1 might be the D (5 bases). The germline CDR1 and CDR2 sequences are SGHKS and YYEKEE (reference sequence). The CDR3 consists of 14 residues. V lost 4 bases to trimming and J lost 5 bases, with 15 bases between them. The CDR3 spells CASSTLTDTYGYTF. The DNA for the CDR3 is TGTGCCAGCAGCACCCTGACAGACACTTATGGCTACACCTTC.

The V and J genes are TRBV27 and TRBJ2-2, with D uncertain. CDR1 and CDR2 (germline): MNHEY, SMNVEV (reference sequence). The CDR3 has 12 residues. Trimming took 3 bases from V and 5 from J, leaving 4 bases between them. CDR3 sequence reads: CASSFGTGELFF. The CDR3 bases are TGTGCCAGCAGTTTTGGGACCGGGGAGCTGTTTTTT.

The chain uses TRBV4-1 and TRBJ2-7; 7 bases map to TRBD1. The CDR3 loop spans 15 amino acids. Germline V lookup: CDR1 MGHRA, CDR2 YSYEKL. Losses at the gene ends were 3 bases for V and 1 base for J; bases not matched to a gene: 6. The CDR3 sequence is CASSQEQGKSYEQYF. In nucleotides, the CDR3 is TGCGCCAGCAGCCAGGAACAGGGGAAGTCCTACGAGCAGTACTTC.

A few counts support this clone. The CDR3 coding sequence is TGTGCCAGCAGTGTCAATGACAATCGACCCCAGCATTTT. Translating gives CASSVNDNRPQHF. The chain combines TRBV6-1 with TRBJ1-5; D is undetermined. Trimming shortened V by 4 bases and J by 10 bases, and 14 bases separated the two germline ends. This CDR3 comprises 13 residues. The germline gives CDR1 MNHNS, CDR2 SASEGT.

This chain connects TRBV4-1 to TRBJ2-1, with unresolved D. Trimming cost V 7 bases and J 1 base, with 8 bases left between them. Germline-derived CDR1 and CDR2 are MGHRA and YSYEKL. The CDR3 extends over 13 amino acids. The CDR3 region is CASMAASYNEQFF. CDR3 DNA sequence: TGCGCCAGCATGGCCGCGTCCTACAATGAGCAGTTCTTC.

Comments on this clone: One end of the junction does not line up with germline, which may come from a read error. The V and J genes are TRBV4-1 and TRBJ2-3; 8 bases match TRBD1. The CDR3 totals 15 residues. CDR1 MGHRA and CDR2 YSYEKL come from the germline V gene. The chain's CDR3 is CASSQDGSGTGTQYF. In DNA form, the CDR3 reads TGCGCCAGCAGCCAAGATGGTTCCGGGACAGGTACGCAGTATTTT.

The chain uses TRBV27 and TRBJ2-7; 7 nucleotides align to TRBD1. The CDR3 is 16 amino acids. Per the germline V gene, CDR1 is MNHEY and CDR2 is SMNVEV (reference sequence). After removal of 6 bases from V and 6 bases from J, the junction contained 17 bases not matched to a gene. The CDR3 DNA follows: TGTGCCAGCAGGACACTACAAGGACAGGTGCTTGGCGAGCAGTACTTC. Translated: CASRTLQGQVLGEQYF.

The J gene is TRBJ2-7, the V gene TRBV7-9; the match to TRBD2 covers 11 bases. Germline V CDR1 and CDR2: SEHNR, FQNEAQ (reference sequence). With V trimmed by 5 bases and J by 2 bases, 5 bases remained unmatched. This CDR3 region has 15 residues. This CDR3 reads CASSLTSGGTYEQYF. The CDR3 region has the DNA TGTGCCAGCAGCCTTACTAGCGGGGGAACCTACGAGCAGTACTTC.

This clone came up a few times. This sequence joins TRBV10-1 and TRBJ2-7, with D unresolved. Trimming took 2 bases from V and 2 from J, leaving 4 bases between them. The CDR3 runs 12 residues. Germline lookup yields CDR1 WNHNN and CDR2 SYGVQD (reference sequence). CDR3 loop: CASSEGTYEQYF. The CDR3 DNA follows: TGCGCCAGCAGTGAGGGGACCTACGAGCAGTACTTC.

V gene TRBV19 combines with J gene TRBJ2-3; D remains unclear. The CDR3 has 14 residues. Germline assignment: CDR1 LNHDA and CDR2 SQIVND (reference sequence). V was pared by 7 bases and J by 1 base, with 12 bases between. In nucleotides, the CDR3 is TGTGCCAGTACCCCTAACATCGGCACAGATACGCAGTATTTT. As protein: CASTPNIGTDTQYF.

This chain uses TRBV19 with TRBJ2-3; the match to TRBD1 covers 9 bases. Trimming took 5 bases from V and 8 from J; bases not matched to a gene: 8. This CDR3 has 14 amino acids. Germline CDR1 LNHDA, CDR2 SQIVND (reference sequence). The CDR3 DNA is TGTGCCAGTAGTCCACAGGGGGCATCGGTTACGCAGTATTTT. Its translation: CASSPQGASVTQYF. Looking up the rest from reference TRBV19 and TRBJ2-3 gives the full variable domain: DGGITQSPKYLFRKEGQNVTLSCEQNLNHDAMYWYRQDPGQGLRLIYYSQIVNDFQKGDIAEGYSVSREKKESFPLTVTSAQKNPTAFYLCASSPQGASVTQYFGPGTRLTVL.

The CDR3 reads CASSRRRPGTDNTGELFF. The CDR3 DNA follows: TGCGCCAGCAGCCGTAGGCGCCCCGGAACGGATAACACCGGGGAGCTGTTTTTT. The chain employs TRBV4-3 and TRBJ2-2; D not resolved. The CDR3 spans 18 residues. Trimming removed 4 bases at V and 2 bases at J, with 20 bases between. CDR1 and CDR2 (germline): LGHNA, YSLEER.

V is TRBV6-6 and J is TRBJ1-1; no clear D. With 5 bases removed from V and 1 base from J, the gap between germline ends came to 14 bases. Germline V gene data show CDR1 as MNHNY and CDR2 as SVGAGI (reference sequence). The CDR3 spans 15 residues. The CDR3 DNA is TGTGCCAGCAGTCCCTCGACACAACCGAACACTGAAGCTTTCTTT. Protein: CASSPSTQPNTEAFF.

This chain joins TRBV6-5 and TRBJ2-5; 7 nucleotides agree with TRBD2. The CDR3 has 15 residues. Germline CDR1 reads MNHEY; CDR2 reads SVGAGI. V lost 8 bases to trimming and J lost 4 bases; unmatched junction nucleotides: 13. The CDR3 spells CASAGRLASLETQYF. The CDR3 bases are TGTGCCAGCGCCGGCAGACTAGCTTCCTTAGAGACCCAGTACTTC.

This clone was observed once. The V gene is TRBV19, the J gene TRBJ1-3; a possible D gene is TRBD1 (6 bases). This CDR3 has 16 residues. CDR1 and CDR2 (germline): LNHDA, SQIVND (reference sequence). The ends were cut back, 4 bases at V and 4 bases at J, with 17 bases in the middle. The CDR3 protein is CASSSASGTTGNTIYF. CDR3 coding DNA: TGTGCCAGTAGTAGCGCTTCCGGGACAACGGGAAACACCATATATTTT.

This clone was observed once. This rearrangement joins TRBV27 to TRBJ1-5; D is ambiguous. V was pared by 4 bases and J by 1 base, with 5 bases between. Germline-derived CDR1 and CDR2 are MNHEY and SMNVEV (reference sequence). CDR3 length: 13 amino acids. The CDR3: CASSYDSNQPQHF. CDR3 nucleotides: TGTGCCAGCAGTTATGACAGCAATCAGCCCCAGCATTTT.

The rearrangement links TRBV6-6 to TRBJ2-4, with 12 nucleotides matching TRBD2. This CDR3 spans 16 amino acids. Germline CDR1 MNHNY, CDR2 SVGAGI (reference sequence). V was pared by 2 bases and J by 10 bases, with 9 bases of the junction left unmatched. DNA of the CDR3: TGTGCCAGCAGTTACACTAGCGGGGGGACCCATGGGATTCAGTACTTC. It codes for CASSYTSGGTHGIQYF.